Listed below are T cell receptor beta chains from one sample, sequenced in a study of cytomegalovirus exposure and HLA in healthy donors. Profiling relied on immunoSEQ multiplex PCR, and the TCRdb table lists in-frame clones only, not all of them. This sample has some 130,000 clones, with 63% found just once. Source material: PBMCs. The source is a man aged 40-49 years in good health and CMV-seropositive. The conserved cysteine and the conserved F or W are not part of the CDR3 here. Fields, in order: J gene, clone size, V gene, CDR3 length, CDR3 protein. Clone size is stated in some rows and not others, as once, few, many or a class when expanded.

J gene: TRBJ2-7; clone size: few; V gene: TRBV10-3; CDR3 length: 11; CDR3 protein: AIGDRDSYEQY
J gene: TRBJ2-3; clone size: .; V gene: TRBV5-1; CDR3 length: 16; CDR3 protein: ASSTGRGTSGHTDTQY
J gene: TRBJ1-6; clone size: .; V gene: TRBV6-5; CDR3 length: 13; CDR3 protein: ASSYSGAGNSPLH
J gene: TRBJ2-5; clone size: .; V gene: TRBV5-4; CDR3 length: 14; CDR3 protein: ASSLAGGRAEETQY
J gene: TRBJ2-5; clone size: .; V gene: TRBV20-1; CDR3 length: 8; CDR3 protein: SAISETQY
J gene: TRBJ1-2; clone size: .; V gene: TRBV6-4; CDR3 length: 13; CDR3 protein: ASSDLSGQNYGYT
J gene: TRBJ2-3; clone size: .; V gene: TRBV7-2; CDR3 length: 13; CDR3 protein: ASSPQGASTDTQY
J gene: TRBJ2-7; clone size: .; V gene: TRBV7-6; CDR3 length: 12; CDR3 protein: ASSLSGRAGEQY
J gene: TRBJ2-2; clone size: few; V gene: TRBV28; CDR3 length: 13; CDR3 protein: ASRSSGAPIGELF
J gene: TRBJ2-3; clone size: .; V gene: TRBV27; CDR3 length: 13; CDR3 protein: ASSLKRVGTDTQY
J gene: TRBJ1-2; clone size: .; V gene: TRBV10-2; CDR3 length: 13; CDR3 protein: ASSERTGPHYGYT
J gene: TRBJ1-5; clone size: .; V gene: TRBV28; CDR3 length: 15; CDR3 protein: ASSLDTMSGGGQPQH
J gene: TRBJ2-1; clone size: .; V gene: TRBV4-1; CDR3 length: 14; CDR3 protein: ASSHGSEGVYNEQF
J gene: TRBJ2-3; clone size: .; V gene: TRBV5-1; CDR3 length: 9; CDR3 protein: ASSVTDTQY
J gene: TRBJ1-1; clone size: .; V gene: TRBV10-3; CDR3 length: 11; CDR3 protein: AINDREGTEAF
J gene: TRBJ2-3; clone size: .; V gene: TRBV5-4; CDR3 length: 14; CDR3 protein: ASSLDGHSSTDTQY
J gene: TRBJ1-4; clone size: once; V gene: TRBV11-1; CDR3 length: 13; CDR3 protein: ASSPGGTPSEKLF
J gene: TRBJ1-2; clone size: .; V gene: TRBV5-1; CDR3 length: 11; CDR3 protein: ASSPGQGDGYT
J gene: TRBJ2-3; clone size: .; V gene: TRBV25-1; CDR3 length: 13; CDR3 protein: ASDGTSDYTDTQY
J gene: TRBJ2-5; clone size: few; V gene: TRBV5-1; CDR3 length: 13; CDR3 protein: ASSWTGRGQETQY
J gene: TRBJ2-1; clone size: .; V gene: TRBV5-6; CDR3 length: 11; CDR3 protein: ASSPTGLNEQF
J gene: TRBJ2-7; clone size: .; V gene: TRBV7-2; CDR3 length: 12; CDR3 protein: ASSLVREPYEQY
J gene: TRBJ1-3; clone size: .; V gene: TRBV4-1; CDR3 length: 13; CDR3 protein: ASSQDKTGGNTIY
J gene: TRBJ2-5; clone size: .; V gene: TRBV18; CDR3 length: 12; CDR3 protein: ASSPWTQQETQY
J gene: TRBJ2-7; clone size: .; V gene: TRBV7-6; CDR3 length: 12; CDR3 protein: ASSLAGGEYEQY
J gene: TRBJ1-1; clone size: .; V gene: TRBV7-9; CDR3 length: 10; CDR3 protein: ASSLDHREAF
J gene: TRBJ2-4; clone size: .; V gene: TRBV4-2; CDR3 length: 12; CDR3 protein: ASSQGQLAGWRN